These T cell receptor beta chains were read from a single sample in a study of cytomegalovirus exposure and HLA in healthy donors. Clones were read by immunoSEQ multiplex PCR, and TCRdb kept only the in-frame ones, dropping some. The top ten clones hold 1.5% to 2% of a sample with about 120,000 clones, about 86% of them seen once. Sequencing input: PBMCs. These receptors all stem from a man aged 40-49 years in good health and CMV-seronegative. Both conserved end residues are part of each CDR3. D genes are given only for firm matches. Some rows mark clone size as missing; the rest say once, few, many or name a class of expanded clone.

d_gene | j_gene | v_gene | abundance | CDR3nt | CDR3aa
- | TRBJ1-6 | TRBV5-1 | - | TGCGCCAGCAGCTTGGCCCTAGGGGATTCACCCCTCCACTTT | CASSLALGDSPLHF
- | TRBJ2-7 | TRBV7-9 | - | TGTGCCAGCAGCTTAGTTGGTCAGGGAAACCCCTACGAGCAGTACTTC | CASSLVGQGNPYEQYF
- | TRBJ2-7 | TRBV20-1 | - | TGCAGTAGCTTCTACGAGCAGTACTTC | CSSFYEQYF
- | TRBJ1-2 | TRBV15 | - | TGTGCCACCAGCAGAGGGGACACACCAGCGGGAACCTTC | CATSRGDTPAGTF
- | TRBJ1-5 | TRBV7-2 | - | TGTGCCAGCAGCTTACACGGGGACAATCAGCCCCAGCATTTT | CASSLHGDNQPQHF
TRBD1 | TRBJ2-3 | TRBV27 | - | TGTGCCAGCAGTTCCCTCTTGGACAGGGTTGGTCGCAGAGATACGCAGTATTTT | CASSSLLDRVGRRDTQYF
- | TRBJ1-2 | TRBV18 | - | TGTGCCAGCTCAGAAGACAGAGGCTACACCTTC | CASSEDRGYTF
TRBD2 | TRBJ2-1 | TRBV2 | - | TGTGCCAGCACCCGCCCAGGCCCGACTAGCGAGTACAATGAGCAGTTCTTC | CASTRPGPTSEYNEQFF
- | TRBJ1-1 | TRBV10-3 | - | TGTGCCACCAGGACGTTACAGGGCACTGAAGCTTTCTTT | CATRTLQGTEAFF
TRBD2 | TRBJ2-7 | TRBV6-5 | - | TGTGCCAGCAGTCTCCTAGCGGTGCACTACGAGCAGTACTTC | CASSLLAVHYEQYF
TRBD1 | TRBJ1-4 | TRBV4-1 | few | TGCGCCAGCAGCCAAGATGGGACAGGGGATGAAAAACTGTTTTTT | CASSQDGTGDEKLFF
- | TRBJ2-5 | TRBV4-1 | once | TGCGCCAGCAGCCAAGATGCGGGGTGGGACGAGACCCAGTACTTC | CASSQDAGWDETQYF
- | TRBJ2-7 | TRBV7-9 | - | TGTGCCAGCAGCTTAGCTGGGACTGGCACCTACGAGCAGTACTTC | CASSLAGTGTYEQYF
- | TRBJ1-2 | TRBV7-2 | once | TGTGCCAGCAGCTTCAACAGGGATCGGGGCTACACCTTC | CASSFNRDRGYTF
- | TRBJ2-7 | TRBV28 | - | TGTGCCAGCAGTTTCAGCCAAACAGTGGGCGAGCAGTACTTC | CASSFSQTVGEQYF
- | TRBJ2-2 | TRBV7-9 | - | TGTGCCAGCAGGCGCGGGGAGCTGTTTTTT | CASRRGELFF
- | TRBJ2-3 | TRBV5-1 | - | TGCGCCAGCAGCTTGATGGAGAACACAGATACGCAGTATTTT | CASSLMENTDTQYF
TRBD1 | TRBJ2-7 | TRBV5-1 | - | TGCGCCAGCAGCGGGGGGACAGGGGCTGAGAACGAGCAGTACTTC | CASSGGTGAENEQYF
TRBD1 | TRBJ2-1 | TRBV5-1 | - | TGCGCCAGCAGCTTGCAGGGGGTGGGCAATGAGCAGTTCTTC | CASSLQGVGNEQFF
- | TRBJ2-7 | TRBV5-8 | - | TGTGCCAGCAAAGGGGTCTCCTACGAGCAGTACTTC | CASKGVSYEQYF
TRBD1 | TRBJ1-5 | TRBV5-6 | once | TGTGCCAGCAGCTACGCAGGGGGCAGCGGTCAGCCCCAGCATTTT | CASSYAGGSGQPQHF
TRBD1 | TRBJ2-7 | TRBV6-5 | - | TGTGCCAGCAGCACGGGACAGCTATCCTACGAGCAGTACTTC | CASSTGQLSYEQYF
- | TRBJ2-2 | TRBV7-9 | - | TGTGCCAGCAGCCGACAGTCGAACACCGGGGAGCTGTTTTTT | CASSRQSNTGELFF
TRBD1 | TRBJ1-5 | TRBV19 | - | TGTGCCAGTAGCCCGGGACAGGGGGATCAGCCCCAGCATTTT | CASSPGQGDQPQHF
- | TRBJ2-7 | TRBV27 | - | TGTGCCAGCAGTTTATTGAGTACAGGGACAACCTACGAGCAGTACTTC | CASSLLSTGTTYEQYF
- | TRBJ1-1 | TRBV30 | - | TGTGCCTGGGACACATCGAACACTGAAGCTTTCTTT | CAWDTSNTEAFF
TRBD2 | TRBJ2-7 | TRBV5-1 | - | TGCGCCAGCAGCCTGAGCGGGAGCTCCTACGAGCAGTACTTC | CASSLSGSSYEQYF
TRBD1 | TRBJ1-2 | TRBV28 | - | TGTGCCAGCAGGAAACAGGGGGCTGGCTATGGCTACACCTTC | CASRKQGAGYGYTF
- | TRBJ2-2 | TRBV28 | once | TGTGCCAGCAGAGAGGTGAGACGCACCGGGGAGCTGTTTTTT | CASREVRRTGELFF
- | TRBJ1-4 | TRBV6-1 | - | TGTGCCAGCAGTTTGGGGCGTGAAAAACTGTTTTTT | CASSLGREKLFF
- | TRBJ2-1 | TRBV20-1 | - | TGCAGTGCTACTCGAGGGGGTGAGCAGTTCTTC | CSATRGGEQFF
- | TRBJ2-7 | TRBV6-6 | - | TGTGCCAGCAGTTACTCCCGACGAGCGTTCTACGAGCAGTACTTC | CASSYSRRAFYEQYF
TRBD1 | TRBJ1-6 | TRBV10-3 | - | TGTGCCATCAGTACAGGGGGGAATTCACCCCTCCACTTT | CAISTGGNSPLHF
- | TRBJ1-1 | TRBV28 | - | TGTGCCAGCAGTTTAGGTGGCGGGGGCAAGACTGAAGCTTTCTTT | CASSLGGGGKTEAFF
- | TRBJ1-5 | TRBV7-2 | - | TGTGCCAGCAGCCTTTATAATCAGCCCCAGCATTTT | CASSLYNQPQHF
- | TRBJ2-2 | TRBV18 | - | TGTGCCAGCTCACTATCTGGGACATTCGCGAACACCGGGGAGCTGTTTTTT | CASSLSGTFANTGELFF
TRBD1 | TRBJ1-2 | TRBV6-5 | - | TGTGCCAGCAGTTACCGACGGGACAGGGGTGGCTACACCTTC | CASSYRRDRGGYTF
- | TRBJ2-7 | TRBV5-1 | - | TGCGCCAGCAGCTTGGCCGTACAGGGATGGTACGAGCAGTACTTC | CASSLAVQGWYEQYF
- | TRBJ1-4 | TRBV7-9 | - | TGTGCCAGCAGCCAGGGGACGGGTAATGAAAAACTGTTTTTT | CASSQGTGNEKLFF
- | TRBJ2-3 | TRBV29-1 | - | TGCAGCGTTCGTCAGGCCTCTTCAAATACGCAGTATTTT | CSVRQASSNTQYF
- | TRBJ2-7 | TRBV27 | - | TGTGCCAGCAGTAGGGGGTACGAGCAGTACTTC | CASSRGYEQYF
- | TRBJ1-5 | TRBV29-1 | - | TGCAGCGTATCAGGGGTTTATAGCAATCAGCCCCAGCATTTT | CSVSGVYSNQPQHF
TRBD1 | TRBJ2-1 | TRBV5-1 | - | TGCGCCAGCAGCGGGGGACAGGAATACAATGAGCAGTTCTTC | CASSGGQEYNEQFF
- | TRBJ1-6 | TRBV28 | - | TGTGCCAGCAGTTTAAGACCTTCGGGAACACCCCTCCACTTT | CASSLRPSGTPLHF
TRBD1 | TRBJ1-6 | TRBV28 | - | TGTGCCAGCAGTCCGGGACAGGGGAGCTCCTATAATTCACCCCTCCACTTT | CASSPGQGSSYNSPLHF
TRBD1 | TRBJ2-7 | TRBV6-1 | - | TGTGCCAGCAGTGAGCCATGGACAGGGTATTCCTACGAGCAGTACTTC | CASSEPWTGYSYEQYF
- | TRBJ2-7 | TRBV7-9 | once | TGTGCCAGCAGCCGCATTGGGTCTGGGGGGGCCTTGGCCTACGAGCAGTACTTC | CASSRIGSGGALAYEQYF
TRBD1 | TRBJ2-1 | TRBV18 | few | TGTGCCAGCTCCCCCGGGACAGGGACCTACAATGAGCAGTTCTTC | CASSPGTGTYNEQFF
- | TRBJ1-6 | TRBV5-1 | - | TGCGCCAGCAGCTTGGACAGACCGAATTCACCCCTCCACTTT | CASSLDRPNSPLHF